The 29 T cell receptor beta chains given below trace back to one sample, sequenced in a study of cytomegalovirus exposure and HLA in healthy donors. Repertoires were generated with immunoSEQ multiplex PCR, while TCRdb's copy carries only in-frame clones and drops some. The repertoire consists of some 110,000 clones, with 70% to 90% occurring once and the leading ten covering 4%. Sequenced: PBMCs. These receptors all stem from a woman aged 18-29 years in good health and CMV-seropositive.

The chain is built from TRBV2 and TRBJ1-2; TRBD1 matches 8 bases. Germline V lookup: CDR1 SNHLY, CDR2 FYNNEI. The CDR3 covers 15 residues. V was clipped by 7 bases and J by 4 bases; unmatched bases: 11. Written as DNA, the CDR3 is TGTGCCAGCACCCTCGGGACAGGCGGAGTCTATGGCTACACCTTC. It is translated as CASTLGTGGVYGYTF.

CDR3 sequence reads: CASSLDSVVPGYTF. The CDR3 DNA reads TGTGCCAGCAGCCTAGATTCGGTTGTCCCTGGCTACACCTTC. This chain joins TRBV7-2 and TRBJ1-2; the D is unclear. The length of the CDR3 is 14 residues. V gave up 5 bases and J gave up 7 bases, with 17 bases separating them. Germline V CDR1 and CDR2: SGHTA, FQGNSA.

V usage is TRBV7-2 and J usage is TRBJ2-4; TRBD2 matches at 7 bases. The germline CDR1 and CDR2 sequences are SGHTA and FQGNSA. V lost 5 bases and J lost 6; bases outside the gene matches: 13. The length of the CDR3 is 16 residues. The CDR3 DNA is TGTGCCAGCAGCCCCCGGCGGTTGGGGGGGACAAACATTCAGTACTTC. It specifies CASSPRRLGGTNIQYF.

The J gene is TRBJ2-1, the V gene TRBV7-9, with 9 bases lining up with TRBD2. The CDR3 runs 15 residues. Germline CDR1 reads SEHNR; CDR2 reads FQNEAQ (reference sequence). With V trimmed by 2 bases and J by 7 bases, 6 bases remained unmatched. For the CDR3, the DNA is TGTGCCAGCAGCTTATGGCGGGAGGGTGGGAATGAGCAGTTCTTC. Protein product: CASSLWREGGNEQFF.

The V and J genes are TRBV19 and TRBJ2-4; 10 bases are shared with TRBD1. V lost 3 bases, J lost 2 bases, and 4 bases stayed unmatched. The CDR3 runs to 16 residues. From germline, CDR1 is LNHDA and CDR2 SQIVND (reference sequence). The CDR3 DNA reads TGTGCCAGTAGTATGGGACAGGGGTGGTCCAAAAACATTCAGTACTTC. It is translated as CASSMGQGWSKNIQYF.

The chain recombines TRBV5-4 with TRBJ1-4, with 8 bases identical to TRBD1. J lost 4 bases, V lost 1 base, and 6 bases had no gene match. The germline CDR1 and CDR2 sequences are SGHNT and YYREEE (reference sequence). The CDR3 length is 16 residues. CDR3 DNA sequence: TGTGCCAGCAGCTTGCGACAGGGGAAGGATAATGAAAAACTGTTTTTT. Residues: CASSLRQGKDNEKLFF.

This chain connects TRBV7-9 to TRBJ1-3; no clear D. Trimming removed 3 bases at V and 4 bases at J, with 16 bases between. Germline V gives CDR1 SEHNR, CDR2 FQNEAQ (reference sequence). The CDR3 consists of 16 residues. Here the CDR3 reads CASSFLTTKWGNTIYF. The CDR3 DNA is TGTGCCAGCAGCTTTCTGACTACGAAGTGGGGAAACACCATATATTTT.

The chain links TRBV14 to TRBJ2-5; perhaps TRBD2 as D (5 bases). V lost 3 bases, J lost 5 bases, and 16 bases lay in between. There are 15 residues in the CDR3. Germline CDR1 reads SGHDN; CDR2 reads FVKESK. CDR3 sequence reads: CASSHVGEWKETQYF. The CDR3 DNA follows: TGTGCCAGCAGCCACGTCGGGGAGTGGAAGGAGACCCAGTACTTC.

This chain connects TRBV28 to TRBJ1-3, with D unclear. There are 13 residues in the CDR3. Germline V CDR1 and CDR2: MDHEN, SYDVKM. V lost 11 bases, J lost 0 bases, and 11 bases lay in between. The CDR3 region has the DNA TGTGCCTGCGATTCCTACTCTGGAAACACCATATATTTT. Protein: CACDSYSGNTIYF.

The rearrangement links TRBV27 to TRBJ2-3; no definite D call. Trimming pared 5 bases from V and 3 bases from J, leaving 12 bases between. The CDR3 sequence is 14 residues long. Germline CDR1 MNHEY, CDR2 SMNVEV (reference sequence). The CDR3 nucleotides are TGTGCCAGCAGTACCGACCGGGTTACAGATACGCAGTATTTT. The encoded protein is CASSTDRVTDTQYF.

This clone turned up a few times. For the CDR3, the DNA is TGTGCCAGCAGTTTAAGGTCAGGACTCAATCAGCCCCAGCATTTT. It is translated as CASSLRSGLNQPQHF. The chain links TRBV28 to TRBJ1-5; no firm D call. Germline V CDR1 and CDR2: MDHEN, SYDVKM. The CDR3 consists of 15 residues. The V end was cut by 2 bases, the J end by 3 bases, with 11 bases between.

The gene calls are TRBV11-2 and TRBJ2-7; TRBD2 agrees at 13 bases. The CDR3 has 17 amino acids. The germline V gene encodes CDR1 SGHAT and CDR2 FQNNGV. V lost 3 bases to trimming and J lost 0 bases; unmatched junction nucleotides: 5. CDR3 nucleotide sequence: TGTGCCAGCAGCTTGGGGGGGACTAGCGGGATCTCCTACGAGCAGTACTTC. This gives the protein CASSLGGTSGISYEQYF.

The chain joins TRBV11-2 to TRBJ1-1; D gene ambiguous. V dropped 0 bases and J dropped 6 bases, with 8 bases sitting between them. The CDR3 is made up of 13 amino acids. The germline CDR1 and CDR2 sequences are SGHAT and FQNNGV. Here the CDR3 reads CASSLDEGPEAFF. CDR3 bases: TGTGCCAGCAGCTTAGACGAGGGTCCTGAAGCTTTCTTT.

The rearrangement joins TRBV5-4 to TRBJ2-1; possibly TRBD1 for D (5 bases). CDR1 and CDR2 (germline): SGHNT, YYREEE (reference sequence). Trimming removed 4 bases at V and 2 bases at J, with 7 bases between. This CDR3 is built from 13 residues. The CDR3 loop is CASSMTAYNEQFF. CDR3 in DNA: TGTGCCAGCAGCATGACAGCCTACAATGAGCAGTTCTTC.

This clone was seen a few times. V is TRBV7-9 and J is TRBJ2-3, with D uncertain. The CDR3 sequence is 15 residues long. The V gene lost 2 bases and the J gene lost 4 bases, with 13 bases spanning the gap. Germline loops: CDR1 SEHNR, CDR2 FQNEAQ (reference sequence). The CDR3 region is CASSLSASRSDTQYF. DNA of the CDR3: TGTGCCAGCAGCTTATCGGCATCTAGGTCAGATACGCAGTATTTT.

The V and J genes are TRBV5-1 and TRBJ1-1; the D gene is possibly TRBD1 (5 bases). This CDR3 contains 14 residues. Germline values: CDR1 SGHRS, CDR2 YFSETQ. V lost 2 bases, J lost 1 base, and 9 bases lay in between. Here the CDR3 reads CASSFDRENTEAFF. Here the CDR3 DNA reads TGCGCCAGCAGCTTTGACAGAGAGAACACTGAAGCTTTCTTT.

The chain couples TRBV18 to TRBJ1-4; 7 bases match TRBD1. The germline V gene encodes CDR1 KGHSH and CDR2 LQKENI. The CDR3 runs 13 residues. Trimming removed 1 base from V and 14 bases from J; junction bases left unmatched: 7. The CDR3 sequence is CASSPLLGQDLFF. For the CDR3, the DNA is TGTGCCAGCTCACCACTCCTTGGACAGGATCTGTTTTTT.

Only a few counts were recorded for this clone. CDR3 residues: CASSLNPRRQGAGNEQFF. For the CDR3, the DNA is TGCGCCAGCAGCCTAAACCCTCGGAGACAGGGAGCCGGGAATGAGCAGTTCTTC. The chain links TRBV10-1 to TRBJ2-1; 7 nucleotides line up with TRBD1. The CDR3 runs to 18 residues. V lost 6 bases and J lost 7; bases outside the gene matches: 21. From germline, CDR1 is WNHNN and CDR2 SYGVQD (reference sequence).

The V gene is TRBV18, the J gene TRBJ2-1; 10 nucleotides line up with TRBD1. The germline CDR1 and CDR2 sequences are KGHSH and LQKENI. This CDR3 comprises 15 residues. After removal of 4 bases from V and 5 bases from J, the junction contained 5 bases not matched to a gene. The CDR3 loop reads CASSHGTGADNEQFF. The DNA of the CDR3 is TGTGCCAGCTCACACGGGACAGGGGCTGACAATGAGCAGTTCTTC.

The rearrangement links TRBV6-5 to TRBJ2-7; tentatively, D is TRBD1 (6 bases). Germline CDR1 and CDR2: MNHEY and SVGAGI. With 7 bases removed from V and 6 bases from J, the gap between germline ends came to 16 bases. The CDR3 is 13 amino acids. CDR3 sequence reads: CASNRIGGPEQYF. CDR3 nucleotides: TGTGCCAGCAATCGGATTGGGGGCCCCGAGCAGTACTTC.

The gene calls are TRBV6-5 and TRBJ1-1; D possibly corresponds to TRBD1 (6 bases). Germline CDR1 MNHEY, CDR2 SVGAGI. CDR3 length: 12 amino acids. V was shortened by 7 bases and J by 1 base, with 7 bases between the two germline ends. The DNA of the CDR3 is TGTGCCAGCACCAGGGGGAACACTGAAGCTTTCTTT. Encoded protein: CASTRGNTEAFF.

The CDR3 loop is CASSLGGLLSYEQYF. The CDR3, as DNA: TGTGCCAGCAGTCTAGGAGGACTCCTTTCCTACGAGCAGTACTTC. The V and J genes are TRBV28 and TRBJ2-7; the D gene is possibly TRBD2 (5 bases). The V end lost 5 bases, the J end lost 1 base, and 15 bases lay between the germline ends. The germline V gene encodes CDR1 MDHEN and CDR2 SYDVKM. The CDR3 loop spans 15 amino acids. The whole variable domain, remainder taken from reference TRBV28 and TRBJ2-7, is DVKVTQSSRYLVKRTGEKVFLECVQDMDHENMFWYRQDPGLGLRLIYFSYDVKMKEKGDIPEGYSVSREKKERFSLILESASTNQTSMYLCASSLGGLLSYEQYFGPGTRLTVT.

The CDR3 protein is CASSFDRGRAQDYEQYF. In nucleotides, the CDR3 is TGTGCCAGCAGCTTCGACAGGGGGCGGGCACAAGACTACGAGCAGTACTTC. The rearrangement uses TRBV7-8 and TRBJ2-7, with 10 bases that match TRBD1. The CDR3 extends over 17 amino acids. Germline-derived CDR1 and CDR2 are SGHVS and FQNEAQ. V was clipped by 3 bases and J by 3 bases; unmatched bases: 11.

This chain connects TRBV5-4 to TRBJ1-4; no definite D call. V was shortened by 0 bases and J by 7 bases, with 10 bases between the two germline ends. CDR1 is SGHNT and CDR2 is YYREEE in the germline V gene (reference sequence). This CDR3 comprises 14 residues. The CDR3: CASSLDGLAEKLFF. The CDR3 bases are TGTGCCAGCAGCTTGGACGGCCTAGCTGAAAAACTGTTTTTT.

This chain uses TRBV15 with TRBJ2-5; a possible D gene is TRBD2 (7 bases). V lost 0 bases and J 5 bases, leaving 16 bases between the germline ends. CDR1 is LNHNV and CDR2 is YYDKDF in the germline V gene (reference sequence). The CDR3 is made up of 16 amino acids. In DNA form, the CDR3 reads TGTGCCACCAGCAGAGATCAGTCGGGGGGCTGGGAGACCCAGTACTTC. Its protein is CATSRDQSGGWETQYF.

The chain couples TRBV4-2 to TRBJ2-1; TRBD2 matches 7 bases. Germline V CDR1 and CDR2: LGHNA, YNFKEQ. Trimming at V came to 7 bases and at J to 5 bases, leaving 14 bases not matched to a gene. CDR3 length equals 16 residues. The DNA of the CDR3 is TGTGCCAGCACCCCAGTAGGAACTAGCGAGAACAATGAGCAGTTCTTC. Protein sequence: CASTPVGTSENNEQFF.

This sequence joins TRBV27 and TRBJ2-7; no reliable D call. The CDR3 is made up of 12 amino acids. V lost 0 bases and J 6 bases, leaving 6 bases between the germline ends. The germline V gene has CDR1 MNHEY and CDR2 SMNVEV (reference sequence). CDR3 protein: CASSLSSGEQYF. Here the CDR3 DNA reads TGTGCCAGCAGTTTATCCTCGGGCGAGCAGTACTTC.

CDR3: CASSLEISRRETQYF. DNA of the CDR3: TGTGCCAGCAGCTTAGAGATCAGCAGGAGGGAGACCCAGTACTTC. The V and J genes are TRBV13 and TRBJ2-5, with a tentative D call TRBD2 (5 bases). The germline V and J ends were trimmed by 1 base and 5 bases, with 14 bases remaining between them. CDR3 size: 15 residues. Germline V gene lookup returns CDR1 PRHDT and CDR2 FYEKMQ (reference sequence). Looking up the rest from reference TRBV13 and TRBJ2-5 gives the full variable domain: AAGVIQSPRHLIKEKRETATLKCYPIPRHDTVYWYQQGPGQDPQFLISFYEKMQSDKGSIPDRFSAQQFSDYHSELNMSSLELGDSALYFCASSLEISRRETQYFGPGTRLLVL.

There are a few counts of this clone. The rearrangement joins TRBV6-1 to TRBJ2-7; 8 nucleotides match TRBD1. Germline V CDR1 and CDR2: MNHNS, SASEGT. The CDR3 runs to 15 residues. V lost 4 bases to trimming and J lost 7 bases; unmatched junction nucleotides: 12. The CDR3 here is CASSATGVVVGEQYF. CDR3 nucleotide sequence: TGTGCCAGCAGTGCGACAGGGGTTGTGGTGGGGGAGCAGTACTTC.